This TCR beta chain came from a study of OX40 agonist ivuxolimab in advanced cancers. Across the whole study: All patients had ivuxolimab intravenously every 2 weeks at 0.01 to 10 mg/kg.

With V trimmed by 4 bases and J by 0 bases, 9 bases remained unmatched. The CDR3 spans 18 residues. Germline CDR1 reads SQVTM; CDR2 reads ANQGSEA. Some clones are missing from TCRdb's copy, which holds only in-frame ones; the method was immunoSEQ multiplex PCR. This table holds about 68,000 clones, roughly 84% found once. The specimen comprised CD4+ or CD8+ T cells sorted from blood, sampled in a trial of the OX40 agonist ivuxolimab. The origin of this receptor is an adult with an advanced solid tumor such as melanoma, head and neck, liver or kidney cancer. The chain couples TRBV29-1 to TRBJ2-6; 10 bases agree with TRBD1. The CDR3 DNA reads as TGCAGCGTTGGACAGGGGGCGAGGGTCGGCTCTGGGGCCAACGTCCTGACTTTC. Translated: CSVGQGARVGSGANVLTF.